This T cell receptor (beta chain) was identified in a study of CD4 T cells in relation to SARS-CoV-2 and coronaviruses. Study-wide results and limits: In roughly 60% of donors, memory CD4+ clonotypes crossrecognized SARS-CoV-2 and at least one common cold coronavirus spike.

This clone was detected a few times. Its antigen is unidentified. The unexposed donors gave CD4+ T cells in about 2011-2018, prior to COVID-19. The cells were cultured for around ten days before CD4+ T cells were isolated. Some clones are missing from TCRdb's copy, which holds only in-frame ones; the method was immunoSEQ multiplex PCR. The sample has more than 20,000 clones, 66% seen once. Material: CD4+ T cells from PBMCs, cultured in vitro. This receptor was taken from a human donor in good health.

The CDR3 sequence is CASSATQGWDTEAFF. CDR3 in DNA: TGTGCCAGCTCCGCCACTCAGGGCTGGGACACTGAAGCTTTCTTT. The chain uses TRBV18 and TRBJ1-1; tentatively, D is TRBD1 (5 bases). The germline CDR1 and CDR2 sequences are KGHSH and LQKENI. CDR3 length equals 15 residues. The germline V and J ends were trimmed by 6 bases and 3 bases, with 17 bases remaining between them. The entire variable domain, with the rest obtained from reference TRBV18 and TRBJ1-1, is as follows: NAGVMQNPRHLVRRRGQEARLRCSPMKGHSHVYWYRQLPEEGLKFMVYLQKENIIDESGMPKERFSAEFPKEGPSILRIQQVVRGDSAAYFCASSATQGWDTEAFFGQGTRLTVV.